This T cell receptor (beta chain) emerged from a study of blood T cell repertoires in COVID-19. About the research overall: The origin of the acute and convalescent COVID-19 samples was the United States, Italy and Spain.

There are 13 residues in the CDR3. The germline V gene encodes CDR1 MNHNY and CDR2 SVGAGI (reference sequence). The germline V and J ends were trimmed by 5 bases and 3 bases, with 11 bases remaining between them. Data came from immunoSEQ multiplex PCR; TCRdb stores just in-frame clones and leaves some out. The sample yields 400,000 or so clones, 90% seen once. Everyone who took part was roughly 18 to 89 years old, and they came from 20 to 25 US areas. Recovered Cohort 3 donors showed two negative PCRs, clearance, or symptom resolution. Sequencing input: PBMCs or T cells enriched from blood (not recorded which). The V call is TRBV6-6, the J call TRBJ2-7, with D perhaps TRBD1 (7 bases). This TCR was recovered from a man aged 18 to 29 who had recovered from COVID-19. This chain's CDR3 is CASSIQGGYEQYF. As DNA, the CDR3 is TGTGCCAGCAGTATTCAGGGGGGCTACGAGCAGTACTTC.